One and the same sample provided the 5 T cell receptor beta chains below, sequenced in a study of metastatic and nonmetastatic thyroid tumors. TCRdb redid the clone calls on the PCR reads using MiXCR. This sample has around 19,000 clones, with 20% found just once. The entire patient cohort was treatment-naive prior to thyroid surgery. Sequencing used blood. The receptor set was obtained from a female donor with papillary thyroid cancer or a benign thyroid nodule (not recorded which). Some clones in this sample may be carry-over from other donors' samples.

This clone was seen at least ten times. The gene calls are TRBV7-2 and TRBJ2-5; 7 bases fit TRBD2. The CDR3 sequence is 15 residues long. Germline trimming cut 0 bases from V and 2 bases from J; bases unmatched to any gene: 3. Germline CDR1 reads SGHTA; CDR2 reads FQGNSA. The CDR3 region has the DNA TGTGCCAGCAGCTTAGCGGGGGGGGGTCAAGAGACCCAGTACTTC. As protein: CASSLAGGGQETQYF.

At least ten counts were recorded for this clone. The J gene is TRBJ1-4, the V gene TRBV6-1; D is uncertain. CDR3 size: 15 residues. The V end was cut by 5 bases, the J end by 5 bases, with 15 bases between. Germline assignment: CDR1 MNHNS and CDR2 SASEGT. The CDR3 protein is CASSLDPARNEKLFF. For the CDR3, the DNA is TGTGCCAGCAGTCTCGATCCTGCGCGCAATGAAAAACTGTTTTTT.

This clone has a count of ten or more. The chain uses TRBV12-3 or TRBV12-4 and TRBJ2-3; D is uncertain. The CDR3 length is 11 residues. V was trimmed by 5 bases and J by 13 bases, leaving 13 bases between them. CDR3 in DNA: TGTGCCAGCAGTCTGACTGGTCTGGAGTATTTT. Its protein is CASSLTGLEYF.

The sample holds many counts of this clone. This sequence joins TRBV30 and TRBJ1-2; D ambiguous. V was clipped by 1 base and J by 0 bases, with 15 bases between them. The germline CDR1 and CDR2 sequences are GTSNPN and SVGIG (reference sequence). There are 16 residues in the CDR3. The CDR3 region has the DNA TGTGCCTGGAGTGAGTCGGGCAGAATATCTAACTATGGCTACACCTTC. This gives the protein CAWSESGRISNYGYTF.

Ten or more counts support this clone. This chain uses TRBV7-2 with TRBJ1-5; tentative D call: TRBD1 (5 bases). This CDR3 contains 16 residues. Germline V gene data show CDR1 as SGHTA and CDR2 as FQGNSA. The V end was cut by 1 base, the J end by 3 bases, with 13 bases between. The CDR3 DNA reads TGTGCCAGCAGCTTAGTTGGGGGACGGATCAATCAGCCCCAGCATTTT. This codes for CASSLVGGRINQPQHF.